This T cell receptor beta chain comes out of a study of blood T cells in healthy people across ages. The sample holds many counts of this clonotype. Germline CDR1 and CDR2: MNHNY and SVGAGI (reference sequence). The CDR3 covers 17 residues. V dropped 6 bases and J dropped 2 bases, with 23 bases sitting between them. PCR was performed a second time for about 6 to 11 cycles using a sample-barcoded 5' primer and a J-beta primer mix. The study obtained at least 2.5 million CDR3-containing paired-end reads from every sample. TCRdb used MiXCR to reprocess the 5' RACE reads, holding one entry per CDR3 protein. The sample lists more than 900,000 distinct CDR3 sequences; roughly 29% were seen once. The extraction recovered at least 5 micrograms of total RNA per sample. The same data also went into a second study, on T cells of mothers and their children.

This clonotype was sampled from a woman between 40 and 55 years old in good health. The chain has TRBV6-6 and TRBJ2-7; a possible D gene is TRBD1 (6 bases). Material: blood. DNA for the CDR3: TGTGCCAGCAGGCCCACTCAACAGGGTATCCGGACCTACGAGCAGTACTTC. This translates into CASRPTQQGIRTYEQYF.